This TCR beta chain was documented in a study of T cells in localized non-small cell lung cancer. Worth noting for this clone: Its antigen remains unidentified.

Findings of the study overall: T cell clonality was highest in uninvolved adjacent lung, above tumor. Paired adjacent lung recovered a median approximately 57 of the top 100 tumor clones. Tumor samples were not multi-region, leaving intratumor heterogeneity unexcluded. Longer overall survival accompanied higher blood T cell density.

Sequencing used immunoSEQ multiplex PCR; TCRdb keeps in-frame clones, though not all of them. The sample holds thousands of clones, about 30% seen once. The source material was lung tumor tissue, sampled before any cancer treatment. The receptor comes from a man aged 40 to 75 with stage II lung adenocarcinoma.

CDR3 loop: CASSWDRERDQFF. DNA for the CDR3: TGTGCCAGCAGCTGGGACAGGGAAAGGGATCAGTTCTTC. J is TRBJ2-1 and V is TRBV7-2; TRBD1 aligns across 9 bases. Unmatched junction bases numbered 8, after V lost 4 bases and J lost 13 bases. This CDR3 spans 13 amino acids. Germline V gene lookup returns CDR1 SGHTA and CDR2 FQGNSA.